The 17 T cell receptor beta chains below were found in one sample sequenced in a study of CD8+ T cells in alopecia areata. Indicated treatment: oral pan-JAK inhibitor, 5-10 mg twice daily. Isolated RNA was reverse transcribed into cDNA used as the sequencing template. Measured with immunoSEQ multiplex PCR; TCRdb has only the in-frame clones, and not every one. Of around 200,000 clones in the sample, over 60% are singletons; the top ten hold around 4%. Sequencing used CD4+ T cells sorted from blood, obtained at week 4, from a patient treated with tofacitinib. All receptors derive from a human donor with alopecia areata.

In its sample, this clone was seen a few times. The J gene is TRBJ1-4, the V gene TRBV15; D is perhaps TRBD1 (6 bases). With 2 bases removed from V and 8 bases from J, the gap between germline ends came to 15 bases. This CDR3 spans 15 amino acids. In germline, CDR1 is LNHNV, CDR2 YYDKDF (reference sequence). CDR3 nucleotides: TGTGCCACCAGCAGACCTACGGGGGCACGAGAAAAACTGTTTTTT. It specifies CATSRPTGAREKLFF. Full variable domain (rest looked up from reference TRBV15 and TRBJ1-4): DAMVIQNPRYQVTQFGKPVTLSCSQTLNHNVMYWYQQKSSQAPKLLFHYYDKDFNNEADTPDNFQSRRPNTSFCFLDIRSPGLGDTAMYLCATSRPTGAREKLFFGSGTQLSVL.

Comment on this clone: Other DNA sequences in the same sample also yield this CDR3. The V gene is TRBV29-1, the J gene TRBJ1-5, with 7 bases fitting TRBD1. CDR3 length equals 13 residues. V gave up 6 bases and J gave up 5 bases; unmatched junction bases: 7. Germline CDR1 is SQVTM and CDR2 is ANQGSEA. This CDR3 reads CSVRQGGDQPQHF. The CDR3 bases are TGCAGCGTGCGACAGGGTGGGGATCAGCCCCAGCATTTT.

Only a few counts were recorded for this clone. CDR3 loop: CAMQRGQGSYEQYF. For the CDR3, the DNA is TGTGCCATGCAGAGAGGACAGGGCTCCTACGAGCAGTACTTC. The chain uses TRBV10-3 and TRBJ2-7; 8 bases are a match to TRBD1. Germline V CDR1 and CDR2: ENHRY, SYGVKD. The V gene end was trimmed by 9 bases and the J gene end by 0 bases; junction bases not matched to a gene: 7. This CDR3 spans 14 amino acids.

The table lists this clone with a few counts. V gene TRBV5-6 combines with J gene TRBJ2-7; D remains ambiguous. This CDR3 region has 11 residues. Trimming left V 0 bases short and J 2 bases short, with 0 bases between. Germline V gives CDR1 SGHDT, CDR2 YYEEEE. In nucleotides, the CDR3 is TGTGCCAGCAGCTTGGCCTACGAGCAGTACTTC. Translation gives CASSLAYEQYF.

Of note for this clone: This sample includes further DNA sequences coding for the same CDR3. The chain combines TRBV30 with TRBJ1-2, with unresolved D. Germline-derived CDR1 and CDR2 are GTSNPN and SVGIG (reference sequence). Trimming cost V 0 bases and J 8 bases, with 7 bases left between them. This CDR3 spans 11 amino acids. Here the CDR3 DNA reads TGTGCCTGGAGTGTACCCGGGGGCTACACCTTC. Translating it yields CAWSVPGGYTF.

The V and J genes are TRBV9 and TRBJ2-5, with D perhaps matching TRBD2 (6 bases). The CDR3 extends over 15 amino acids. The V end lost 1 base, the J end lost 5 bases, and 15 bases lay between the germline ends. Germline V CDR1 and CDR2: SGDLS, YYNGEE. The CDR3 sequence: CASSVSHSGGETQYF. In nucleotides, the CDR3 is TGTGCCAGCAGCGTATCCCACTCCGGAGGGGAGACCCAGTACTTC.

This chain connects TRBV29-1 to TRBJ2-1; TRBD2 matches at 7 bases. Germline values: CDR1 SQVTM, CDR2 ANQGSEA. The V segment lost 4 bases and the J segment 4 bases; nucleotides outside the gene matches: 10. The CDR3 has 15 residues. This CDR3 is CSVGEPGRIYNEQFF. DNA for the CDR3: TGCAGCGTTGGGGAACCCGGGAGGATATACAATGAGCAGTTCTTC.

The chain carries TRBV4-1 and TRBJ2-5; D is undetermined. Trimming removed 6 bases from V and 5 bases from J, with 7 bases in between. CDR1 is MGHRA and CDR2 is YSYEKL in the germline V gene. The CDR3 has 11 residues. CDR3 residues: CASSHVETQYF. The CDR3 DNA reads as TGCGCCAGCAGTCATGTCGAGACCCAGTACTTC.

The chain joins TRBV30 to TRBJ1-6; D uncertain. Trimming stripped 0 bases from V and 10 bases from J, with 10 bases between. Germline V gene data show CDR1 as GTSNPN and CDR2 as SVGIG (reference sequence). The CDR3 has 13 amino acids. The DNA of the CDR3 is TGTGCCTGGAGTGTAAAAGGAGGATCACCCCTCCACTTT. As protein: CAWSVKGGSPLHF.

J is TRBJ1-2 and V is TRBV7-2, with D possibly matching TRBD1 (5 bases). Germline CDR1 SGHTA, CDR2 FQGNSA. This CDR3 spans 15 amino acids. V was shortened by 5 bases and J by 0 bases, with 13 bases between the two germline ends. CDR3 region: CASSPPGTANYGYTF. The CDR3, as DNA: TGTGCCAGCAGCCCGCCCGGGACGGCTAACTATGGCTACACCTTC.

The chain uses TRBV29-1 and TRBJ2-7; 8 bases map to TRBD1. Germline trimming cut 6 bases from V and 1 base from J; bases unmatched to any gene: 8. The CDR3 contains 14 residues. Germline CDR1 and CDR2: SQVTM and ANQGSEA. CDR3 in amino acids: CSVSGTGSSYEQYF. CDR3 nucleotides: TGCAGCGTGTCCGGGACAGGCTCTTCCTACGAGCAGTACTTC.

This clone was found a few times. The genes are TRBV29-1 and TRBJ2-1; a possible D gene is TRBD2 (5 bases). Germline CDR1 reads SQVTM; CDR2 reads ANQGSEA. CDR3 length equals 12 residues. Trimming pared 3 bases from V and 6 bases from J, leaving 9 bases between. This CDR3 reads CSVDRGSNEQFF. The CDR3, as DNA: TGCAGCGTTGATCGGGGAAGCAATGAGCAGTTCTTC.

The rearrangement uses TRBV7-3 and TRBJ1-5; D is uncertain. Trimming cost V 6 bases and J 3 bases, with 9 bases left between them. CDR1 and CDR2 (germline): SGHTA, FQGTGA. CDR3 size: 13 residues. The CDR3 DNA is TGTGCCAGCAGTCGACAAGCCAATCAGCCCCAGCATTTT. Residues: CASSRQANQPQHF.

The CDR3, as DNA: TGCAGCGTTGGGGACAGGACCCGAGATGGCTACACCTTC. Its translation: CSVGDRTRDGYTF. This sequence joins TRBV29-1 and TRBJ1-2; 8 nucleotides match TRBD1. This CDR3 has 13 amino acids. CDR1 and CDR2 (germline): SQVTM, ANQGSEA. J was trimmed by 6 bases and V by 4 bases; bases with no gene match: 7.

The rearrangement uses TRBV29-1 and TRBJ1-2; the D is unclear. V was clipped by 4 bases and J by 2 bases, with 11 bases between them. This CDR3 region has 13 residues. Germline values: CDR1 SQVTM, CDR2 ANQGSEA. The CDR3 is CSVARRTNYGYTF. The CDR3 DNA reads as TGCAGCGTTGCGAGGCGTACGAACTATGGCTACACCTTC.

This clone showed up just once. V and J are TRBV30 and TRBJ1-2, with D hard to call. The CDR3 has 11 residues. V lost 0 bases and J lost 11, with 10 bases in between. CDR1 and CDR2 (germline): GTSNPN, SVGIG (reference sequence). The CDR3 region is CAWSVQGRYTF. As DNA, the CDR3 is TGTGCCTGGAGTGTACAAGGGAGGTACACCTTC.

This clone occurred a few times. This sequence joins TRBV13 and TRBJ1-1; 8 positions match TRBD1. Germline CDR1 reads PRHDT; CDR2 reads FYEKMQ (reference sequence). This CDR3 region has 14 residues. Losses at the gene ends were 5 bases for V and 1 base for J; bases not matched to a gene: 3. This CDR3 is CASSAGTGNTEAFF. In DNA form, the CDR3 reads TGTGCCAGCAGCGCCGGGACAGGGAACACTGAAGCTTTCTTT. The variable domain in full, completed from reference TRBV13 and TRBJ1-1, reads AAGVIQSPRHLIKEKRETATLKCYPIPRHDTVYWYQQGPGQDPQFLISFYEKMQSDKGSIPDRFSAQQFSDYHSELNMSSLELGDSALYFCASSAGTGNTEAFFGQGTRLTVV.